Listed below are T cell receptor beta chains from one sample, sequenced in a study of kidney transplant recipient with SARS-CoV-2 infection. TCRdb re-derived calls from the reads in MiXCR, one entry per CDR3 protein. The sample consists of about 240,000 distinct CDR3 sequences, under 35% of them appearing once. The sample in question was a blood sample, obtained at baseline and on roughly day 110 from a kidney transplant recipient. These TCRs come from a young adult male patient who had COVID-19 and was a kidney transplant recipient. Some T cells may be transferred from the graft donor. Each CDR3 is given with its conserved first and last residue. A D gene is named only where the DNA matches it firmly. Only part of the rows carry a size: once, few, many, or a class if the clone is expanded.

J: TRBJ2-1; D: TRBD1; size: many; V: TRBV28; CDR3: CASTTGTGAYNEQFF; DNA: TGTGCCAGCACCACCGGGACAGGAGCCTACAATGAGCAGTTCTTC
J: TRBJ1-5; D: NA; size: many; V: TRBV2; CDR3: CASSEGVGRTINQPQHF; DNA: TGTGCCAGCAGTGAAGGGGTGGGACGGACGATCAATCAGCCCCAGCATTTT
J: TRBJ2-1; D: NA; size: many; V: TRBV2; CDR3: CASTQFRDNEQFF; DNA: TGTGCCAGCACCCAGTTTAGAGACAATGAGCAGTTCTTC
J: TRBJ1-5; D: NA; size: many; V: TRBV30; CDR3: CAWSRTPSGAPGGQPQHF; DNA: TGTGCCTGGAGCCGTACCCCCTCTGGGGCGCCGGGGGGTCAGCCCCAGCATTTT
J: TRBJ1-1; D: NA; size: many; V: TRBV7-6; CDR3: CASSLRSLGNTEAFF; DNA: TGTGCCAGCAGCTTAAGATCGCTGGGGAACACTGAAGCTTTCTTT
J: TRBJ1-4; D: TRBD1; size: many; V: TRBV5-1; CDR3: CASSSTGGQLFF; DNA: TGCGCCAGCAGCTCTACAGGGGGCCAACTGTTTTTT
J: TRBJ2-3; D: NA; size: few; V: TRBV20-1; CDR3: CSAQGGTDTQYF; DNA: TGCAGTGCCCAGGGTGGCACAGATACGCAGTATTTT
J: TRBJ1-5; D: TRBD1; size: many; V: TRBV20-1; CDR3: CSAARDRVDQPQHF; DNA: TGCAGTGCGGCCCGGGACAGGGTGGATCAGCCCCAGCATTTT
J: TRBJ1-4; D: NA; size: many; V: TRBV18; CDR3: CASSPRQATNEKLFF; DNA: TGTGCCAGCTCACCACGGCAGGCAACTAATGAAAAACTGTTTTTT
J: TRBJ2-1; D: NA; size: NA; V: TRBV29-1; CDR3: CSASGTHDNEQFF; DNA: TGCAGCGCCTCCGGGACCCATGACAATGAGCAGTTCTTC
J: TRBJ1-2; D: TRBD1; size: many; V: TRBV6-5; CDR3: CASRSLTGKNYGYTF; DNA: TGTGCCAGCAGGTCTCTGACAGGGAAAAACTATGGCTACACCTTC
J: TRBJ1-1; D: TRBD1; size: many; V: TRBV6-5; CDR3: CASSKDTGTGIGAFF; DNA: TGTGCCAGCAGTAAAGATACCGGGACAGGGATTGGGGCTTTCTTT
J: TRBJ1-1; D: NA; size: NA; V: TRBV28; CDR3: CASSPGTPNTEAFF; DNA: TGTGCCAGCAGCCCTGGGACACCGAACACTGAAGCTTTCTTT
J: TRBJ1-2; D: NA; size: few; V: TRBV7-4; CDR3: CASSRPLSARKTYDYTF; DNA: TGTGCCAGCAGCCGGCCGCTTTCAGCTCGAAAGACCTATGACTACACCTTC
J: TRBJ1-2; D: NA; size: many; V: TRBV7-4; CDR3: CASSDGTSARKTYGYTF; DNA: TGTGCCAGCAGCGACGGCACTTCAGCTCGAAAGACCTATGGCTACACCTTC
J: TRBJ1-2; D: NA; size: few; V: TRBV11-3; CDR3: CASSPGRDLGKTYGYTF; DNA: TGTGCCAGCAGCCCGGGTCGCGATCTCGGAAAGACCTATGGCTACACCTTC